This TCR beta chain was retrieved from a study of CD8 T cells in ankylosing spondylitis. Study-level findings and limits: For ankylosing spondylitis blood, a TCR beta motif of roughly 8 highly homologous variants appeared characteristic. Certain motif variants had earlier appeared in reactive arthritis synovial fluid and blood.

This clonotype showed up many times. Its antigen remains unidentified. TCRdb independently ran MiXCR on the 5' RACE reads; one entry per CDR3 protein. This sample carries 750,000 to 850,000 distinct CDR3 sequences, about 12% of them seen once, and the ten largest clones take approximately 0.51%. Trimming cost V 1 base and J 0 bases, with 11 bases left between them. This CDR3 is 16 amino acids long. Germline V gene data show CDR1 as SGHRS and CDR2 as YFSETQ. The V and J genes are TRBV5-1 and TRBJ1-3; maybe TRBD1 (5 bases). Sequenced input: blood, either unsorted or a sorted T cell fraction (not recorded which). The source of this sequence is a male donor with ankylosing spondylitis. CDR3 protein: CASSLSEGSSGNTIYF. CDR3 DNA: TGCGCCAGCAGCTTGTCTGAGGGGAGCTCTGGAAACACCATATATTTT.